The 30 T cell receptor beta chains listed next were all sequenced from one sample in a study of blood T cell repertoires in COVID-19. Clones were sequenced by immunoSEQ multiplex PCR, and TCRdb holds only the in-frame ones, with some missing. In the table there are 170,000 or so clones, more than 85% of which are singletons. Sequenced input: peripheral blood. The receptors were sampled from a man aged 35-49 years with active or convalescent COVID-19.

About this clone itself: At one of its ends the junction is not consistent with the germline gene, which may arise from a read error. The chain employs TRBV28 and TRBJ1-1; 8 nucleotides agree with TRBD1. Germline CDR1 and CDR2: MDHEN and SYDVKM. The CDR3 runs 12 residues. The CDR3 DNA reads as TGTGCCAGCAGATCCTCGGGACAGGACACACCCTTT. Its translation is CASRSSGQDTPF. The full variable domain, rest sourced from reference TRBV28 and TRBJ1-1, is DVKVTQSSRYLVKRTGEKVFLECVQDMDHENMFWYRQDPGLGLRLIYFSYDVKMKEKGDIPEGYSVSREKKERFSLILESASTNQTSMYLCASRSSGQDTPFGQGTRLTVV.

CDR3: CASSILSGVTDTQYF. CDR3 DNA: TGTGCCAGTAGTATTCTCAGCGGGGTCACAGATACGCAGTATTTT. The chain carries TRBV19 and TRBJ2-3; 7 bases are a match to TRBD2. V lost 3 bases to trimming and J lost 2 bases; unmatched junction nucleotides: 5. This CDR3 has 15 amino acids. Germline CDR1 is LNHDA and CDR2 is SQIVND (reference sequence).

The chain employs TRBV6-5 and TRBJ1-2; 7 bases map to TRBD1. Germline V gives CDR1 MNHEY, CDR2 SVGAGI. The CDR3 loop spans 15 amino acids. After removal of 7 bases from V and 3 bases from J, the junction contained 11 bases not matched to a gene. CDR3 DNA: TGTGCCAGCATTTCCGGCGAAGGGGGCGACTATGGCTACACCTTC. It translates to CASISGEGGDYGYTF.

The chain has TRBV2 and TRBJ2-1, with 10 bases matching TRBD2. Trimming removed 6 bases from V and 4 bases from J; junction bases left unmatched: 6. From germline, CDR1 is SNHLY and CDR2 FYNNEI. This CDR3 comprises 15 residues. The DNA for the CDR3 is TGTGCCAGCAGCCCGAGCGGGGGGGGTTACAATGAGCAGTTCTTC. Protein: CASSPSGGGYNEQFF.

In DNA, the CDR3 is TGCGCCAGCAGCGATTCCCGGGAAGCTTTCTTT. It encodes CASSDSREAFF. This chain uses TRBV5-1 with TRBJ1-1; no clear D gene. CDR1 SGHRS and CDR2 YFSETQ come from the germline V gene. This CDR3 has 11 residues. V was cut by 4 bases and J by 8 bases, with 9 bases left in between.

The chain links TRBV12-3 or TRBV12-4 to TRBJ2-1; a weak D match, TRBD1 (5 bases). The CDR3 runs 13 residues. Trimming left V 7 bases short and J 5 bases short, with 12 bases between. The CDR3 sequence is CASIRTSNNEQFF. The CDR3 DNA sequence: TGTGCCAGCATCCGGACATCCAACAATGAGCAGTTCTTC.

The chain employs TRBV28 and TRBJ1-4, with 7 bases fitting TRBD1. The CDR3 spans 16 residues. Trimming at V came to 2 bases and at J to 8 bases, leaving 11 bases not matched to a gene. Germline CDR1 is MDHEN and CDR2 is SYDVKM. The CDR3 region has the DNA TGTGCCAGCAGTTTACGCGGCGACAGGGTAAACGAAAAACTGTTTTTT. Its protein is CASSLRGDRVNEKLFF.

CDR3 region: CSVLQGGTEAFF. Here the CDR3 DNA reads TGCAGCGTTTTACAGGGTGGTACTGAAGCTTTCTTT. The chain couples TRBV29-1 to TRBJ1-1; possibly TRBD1 for D (6 bases). Trimming took 5 bases from V and 5 from J, leaving 12 bases between them. The CDR3 runs to 12 residues. Germline assignment: CDR1 SQVTM and CDR2 ANQGSEA.

V and J are TRBV9 and TRBJ1-1; D gene unclear. V gave up 6 bases and J gave up 1 base, with 10 bases separating them. Germline V gives CDR1 SGDLS, CDR2 YYNGEE. This CDR3 has 13 amino acids. The DNA for the CDR3 is TGTGCCAGCACCCCTTCTTCGAACACTGAAGCTTTCTTT. Amino acid sequence: CASTPSSNTEAFF.

The V call is TRBV2, the J call TRBJ1-5; D is unclear. Germline CDR1 is SNHLY and CDR2 is FYNNEI. The CDR3 sequence is 13 residues long. V was cut by 6 bases and J by 0 bases, with 6 bases left in between. The CDR3 sequence: CASSVNSNQPQHF. The DNA for the CDR3 is TGTGCCAGCAGCGTAAATAGCAATCAGCCCCAGCATTTT.

V is TRBV11-2 and J is TRBJ2-2; TRBD2 might be the D (6 bases). This CDR3 comprises 17 residues. Germline-derived CDR1 and CDR2 are SGHAT and FQNNGV. V dropped 4 bases and J dropped 5 bases, with 20 bases sitting between them. CDR3 DNA sequence: TGTGCCAGCAGCTCCCTGGGAGTAGCGGTTTATACCGGGGAGCTGTTTTTT. This sequence encodes CASSSLGVAVYTGELFF.

As concerns this clone: Other DNA sequences from this sample encode an identical CDR3 as well. The V and J genes are TRBV3-1 (or the pseudogene TRBV3-2) and TRBJ1-2; D unresolved. The CDR3 loop spans 13 amino acids. Trimming cost V 3 bases and J 6 bases, with 11 bases left between them. Germline V gives CDR1 LGHDT, CDR2 YNNKEL (reference sequence). CDR3 in amino acids: CASSQGGPHGYTF. The CDR3 DNA sequence: TGTGCCAGCAGCCAGGGAGGTCCACATGGCTACACCTTC.

This rearrangement joins TRBV28 to TRBJ1-4; no reliable D call. The CDR3 has 14 amino acids. The V gene lost 0 bases and the J gene lost 4 bases, with 6 bases spanning the gap. Germline assignment: CDR1 MDHEN and CDR2 SYDVKM. The CDR3 sequence is CASSLWTHNEKLFF. Written as DNA, the CDR3 is TGTGCCAGCAGTTTATGGACACATAATGAAAAACTGTTTTTT.

V gene TRBV7-2 combines with J gene TRBJ1-1, with D possibly being TRBD1 (6 bases). This CDR3 has 14 amino acids. CDR1 is SGHTA and CDR2 is FQGNSA in the germline V gene. V gave up 5 bases and J gave up 6 bases, with 16 bases separating them. The CDR3 is CASSMGVGAAEAFF. CDR3 nucleotides: TGTGCCAGCAGCATGGGGGTGGGGGCGGCTGAAGCTTTCTTT. The variable domain in full, completed from reference TRBV7-2 and TRBJ1-1, reads GAGVSQSPSNKVTEKGKDVELRCDPISGHTALYWYRQSLGQGLEFLIYFQGNSAPDKSGLPSDRFSAERTGGSVSTLTIQRTQQEDSAVYLCASSMGVGAAEAFFGQGTRLTVV.

The chain couples TRBV7-2 to TRBJ2-1; the match to TRBD2 covers 7 bases. Germline loops: CDR1 SGHTA, CDR2 FQGNSA. V was pared by 1 base and J by 7 bases, with 4 bases of the junction left unmatched. The CDR3 spans 14 residues. CDR3 protein: CASSLGLAVNEQFF. As DNA, the CDR3 is TGTGCCAGCAGCTTAGGGCTAGCGGTAAATGAGCAGTTCTTC. The full variable domain, completed using reference TRBV7-2 and TRBJ2-1, is GAGVSQSPSNKVTEKGKDVELRCDPISGHTALYWYRQSLGQGLEFLIYFQGNSAPDKSGLPSDRFSAERTGGSVSTLTIQRTQQEDSAVYLCASSLGLAVNEQFFGPGTRLTVL.

The DNA for the CDR3 is TGTGCCAGCAGCCCACCCCAGCGGGGGGGAAACAATGAGCAGTTCTTC. Its protein product is CASSPPQRGGNNEQFF. The gene calls are TRBV6-7 and TRBJ2-1, with TRBD2 matching 10 bases. TRBV6-7 is treated as an ORF (open reading frame) with a function not yet certain. V trimming: 6 bases; J trimming: 5 bases; junction bases outside the gene matches: 10. The length of the CDR3 is 16 residues.

The chain uses TRBV24-1 and TRBJ2-3, with D maybe TRBD1 (5 bases). Germline loops: CDR1 KGHDR, CDR2 SFDVKD. CDR3 length equals 14 residues. V was pared by 2 bases and J by 2 bases, with 7 bases between. The CDR3 loop is CATSDSGFTDTQYF. The CDR3 DNA sequence: TGTGCCACCAGTGATTCAGGGTTCACAGATACGCAGTATTTT.

This sequence joins TRBV19 and TRBJ2-7; TRBD2 agrees at 8 bases. Looked up from germline, CDR1 is LNHDA and CDR2 is SQIVND (reference sequence). V lost 3 bases and J lost 0; bases outside the gene matches: 7. The CDR3 is made up of 16 amino acids. CDR3 coding DNA: TGTGCCAGTAGTATCCCGGGGGGGCGGAGCTCCTACGAGCAGTACTTC. Its translation is CASSIPGGRSSYEQYF.

This clone turned up a few times. This same CDR3 is encoded by further DNA sequences in the sample. The chain couples TRBV4-3 to TRBJ1-5; no clear D gene. Germline V lookup: CDR1 LGHNA, CDR2 YSLEER. The CDR3 spans 15 residues. The V gene lost 1 base and the J gene lost 0 bases, with 7 bases spanning the gap. CDR3: CASSQGRYSNQPQHF. The CDR3 DNA sequence: TGCGCCAGCAGCCAAGGCAGGTATAGCAATCAGCCCCAGCATTTT.

CDR3 bases: TGTGCCAGCAGCGCTAGCGGGGGGGACGGTGAGCAGTTCTTC. Its protein product is CASSASGGDGEQFF. The chain links TRBV7-6 to TRBJ2-1, with 12 bases identical to TRBD2. CDR1 and CDR2 from the germline V gene are SGHVS and FNYEAQ. This CDR3 has 14 residues. Trimming removed 5 bases from V and 9 bases from J; junction bases left unmatched: 5.

V usage is TRBV4-3 and J usage is TRBJ1-6, with 9 positions matching TRBD1. The CDR3 runs to 14 residues. Unmatched junction bases numbered 5, after V lost 3 bases and J lost 11 bases. Germline values: CDR1 LGHNA, CDR2 YSLEER. CDR3 nucleotide sequence: TGCGCCAGCAGCCAGGGACAGGGTGTGGCACCCCTCCACTTT. It is translated as CASSQGQGVAPLHF.

This chain uses TRBV9 with TRBJ2-1; the D gene is possibly TRBD2 (7 bases). Germline lookup yields CDR1 SGDLS and CDR2 YYNGEE. The length of the CDR3 is 17 residues. Trimming removed 4 bases at V and 0 bases at J, with 17 bases between. The CDR3 DNA is TGTGCCAGCAGCTCTAGGGAGGGGGGCCTCTCCTACAATGAGCAGTTCTTC. This translates into CASSSREGGLSYNEQFF.

V gene TRBV6-5 combines with J gene TRBJ1-2; D may be TRBD1 (5 bases). V was pared by 10 bases and J by 10 bases, with 25 bases between. Germline V lookup: CDR1 MNHEY, CDR2 SVGAGI. The CDR3 consists of 14 residues. The CDR3 reads CATIRPGGKDVYTF. CDR3 DNA: TGTGCCACCATAAGGCCGGGGGGGAAAGACGTCTACACCTTC.

V is TRBV20-1 and J is TRBJ1-2, with D hard to call. With 0 bases removed from V and 4 bases from J, the gap between germline ends came to 3 bases. The CDR3 is made up of 11 amino acids. Germline CDR1 and CDR2: DFQATT and SNEGSKA (reference sequence). This CDR3 reads CSARDLYGYTF. The DNA for the CDR3 is TGCAGTGCTAGAGATCTCTATGGCTACACCTTC.

This clone was detected only a few times. V and J are TRBV29-1 and TRBJ1-1; possibly TRBD1 for D (5 bases). Trimming cost V 2 bases and J 1 base, with 8 bases left between them. Looked up from germline, CDR1 is SQVTM and CDR2 is ANQGSEA. The CDR3 sequence is 13 residues long. The CDR3 sequence is CSVERQGNTEAFF. The DNA for the CDR3 is TGCAGCGTTGAAAGGCAGGGGAACACTGAAGCTTTCTTT.

The gene calls are TRBV6-6 and TRBJ2-1; maybe TRBD1 (5 bases). The CDR3 runs 14 residues. Germline V lookup: CDR1 MNHNY, CDR2 SVGAGI (reference sequence). V gave up 0 bases and J gave up 5 bases, with 8 bases separating them. The chain's CDR3 is CASSYSRQHNEQFF. DNA of the CDR3: TGTGCCAGCAGTTACTCGAGACAGCACAATGAGCAGTTCTTC.

The table lists this clone with a count of one. The genes are TRBV28 and TRBJ2-6, with a tentative D call TRBD2 (6 bases). V dropped 8 bases and J dropped 1 base, with 15 bases sitting between them. Germline CDR1 is MDHEN and CDR2 is SYDVKM. This CDR3 is built from 16 residues. The CDR3 loop reads CASQDGGTSGANVLTF. In DNA form, the CDR3 reads TGTGCCAGCCAGGACGGAGGGACGTCTGGGGCCAACGTCCTGACTTTC.

V usage is TRBV7-2 and J usage is TRBJ1-6; maybe TRBD1 (5 bases). Germline V gives CDR1 SGHTA, CDR2 FQGNSA. Trimming stripped 0 bases from V and 11 bases from J, with 11 bases between. This CDR3 contains 14 residues. Here the CDR3 DNA reads TGTGCCAGCAGCTTAGCGCACAGGACGGCACCCCTCCACTTT. It translates to CASSLAHRTAPLHF.

This chain uses TRBV6-4 with TRBJ2-3, with D maybe TRBD2 (5 bases). The CDR3 covers 15 residues. V was pared by 2 bases and J by 1 base, with 10 bases between. Germline lookup yields CDR1 MRHNA and CDR2 SNTAGT. DNA of the CDR3: TGTGCCAGCAGTGACCCCGCGGGCCGCACAGATACGCAGTATTTT. This codes for CASSDPAGRTDTQYF.

The sample holds one count of this clone. The chain links TRBV6-6 to TRBJ1-3, with a possible D match to TRBD1 (6 bases). Trimming stripped 4 bases from V and 4 bases from J, with 11 bases between. The germline V gene encodes CDR1 MNHNY and CDR2 SVGAGI (reference sequence). This CDR3 comprises 14 residues. CDR3: CASSLTGSGNTIYF. The CDR3 coding sequence is TGTGCCAGCAGTTTAACAGGGTCAGGAAACACCATATATTTT.